The next 13 T cell receptor beta chains were all read from a single sample in a study of CD8 T cells in Susac syndrome. Random hexamers were used to reverse transcribe the RNA input (0.5 to 1 ug). TCRdb re-derived calls from the immunoSEQ multiplex PCR reads in MiXCR, one entry per CDR3 protein. The sample records some 100,000 distinct CDR3 sequences, around 97% being singletons. The sequencing sample was made of CD4+ T cells from PBMCs. These receptors were obtained from a human donor in good health.

The chain combines TRBV18 with TRBJ2-7; D is perhaps TRBD1 (5 bases). Germline V gene sequence: CDR1 KGHSH, CDR2 LQKENI. The CDR3 is made up of 15 amino acids. V was shortened by 3 bases and J by 2 bases, with 14 bases between the two germline ends. CDR3 sequence: CASSPRTQKAYEQYF. CDR3 DNA: TGTGCCAGCTCACCGAGGACACAAAAAGCCTACGAGCAGTACTTC.

The V gene is TRBV7-2, the J gene TRBJ2-3, with TRBD1 identical over 8 bases. The V gene's germline CDR1 is SGHTA and CDR2 FQGNSA. The V and J ends lost 0 bases and 8 bases, in that order; junction bases with no gene match: 7. The CDR3 has 15 residues. CDR3 coding DNA: TGTGCCAGCAGCTTAGCGCTAGGTGGACAGGGTACGCAGTATTTT. Translated: CASSLALGGQGTQYF.

The genes are TRBV27 and TRBJ2-5; 9 nucleotides align to TRBD2. The J segment lost 1 base and the V segment lost 3 bases, leaving 3 bases of the junction unmatched. This CDR3 has 15 amino acids. Germline CDR1 is MNHEY and CDR2 is SMNVEV (reference sequence). CDR3 residues: CASSLGGGVQETQYF. The CDR3 nucleotides are TGTGCCAGCAGTTTGGGCGGGGGGGTCCAAGAGACCCAGTACTTC.

The chain is built from TRBV6-1 and TRBJ2-3, with 8 bases that match TRBD2. V trimming: 6 bases; J trimming: 2 bases; junction bases outside the gene matches: 10. In germline, CDR1 is MNHNS, CDR2 SASEGT. This CDR3 has 16 amino acids. CDR3: CASSRGGGRITDTQYF. Here the CDR3 DNA reads TGTGCCAGCAGCCGCGGGGGCGGGAGGATCACAGATACGCAGTATTTT.

V gene TRBV3-1 combines with J gene TRBJ1-1, with D perhaps matching TRBD1 (6 bases). The V gene lost 2 bases and the J gene lost 4 bases, with 11 bases spanning the gap. Germline-derived CDR1 and CDR2 are LGHDT and YNNKEL (reference sequence). The CDR3 runs 14 residues. CDR3 sequence (DNA): TGTGCCAGCAGCCAACAGGGGTTTGGCACTGAAGCTTTCTTT. It translates to CASSQQGFGTEAFF.

This chain connects TRBV20-1 to TRBJ2-3; 8 nucleotides align to TRBD2. This CDR3 has 14 amino acids. The V segment lost 6 bases and the J segment 4 bases; nucleotides outside the gene matches: 9. The V gene's germline CDR1 is DFQATT and CDR2 SNEGSKA (reference sequence). The CDR3 DNA sequence: TGCAGTGCCCGACTAGCGTCCCTCCCAGATACGCAGTATTTT. Its translation is CSARLASLPDTQYF.

This chain uses TRBV7-2 with TRBJ1-2, with D maybe TRBD1 (6 bases). The CDR3 loop spans 15 amino acids. V lost 4 bases and J 7 bases, leaving 19 bases between the germline ends. Germline V CDR1 and CDR2: SGHTA, FQGNSA. This CDR3 reads CASSSYPHREGGYTF. DNA of the CDR3: TGTGCCAGCAGCTCTTACCCCCACAGGGAAGGTGGCTACACCTTC.

The chain couples TRBV20-1 to TRBJ1-4; 9 bases agree with TRBD1. J gave up 8 bases and V 6 bases, and 13 bases lay outside the gene matches. The CDR3 loop spans 15 amino acids. The germline V gene has CDR1 DFQATT and CDR2 SNEGSKA (reference sequence). In nucleotides, the CDR3 is TGCAGTGCCACCGGGACAGGGACCAGGTCGGAAAAACTGTTTTTT. Translating it yields CSATGTGTRSEKLFF.

This clonotype occurred once. The chain employs TRBV27 and TRBJ1-1, with 8 nucleotides matching TRBD1. The CDR3 loop spans 14 amino acids. V trimming: 4 bases; J trimming: 8 bases; junction bases outside the gene matches: 9. The germline gives CDR1 MNHEY, CDR2 SMNVEV (reference sequence). CDR3 sequence (DNA): TGTGCCAGCAGTTCTATCGACAGGGGTATGGAAGCTTTCTTT. This codes for CASSSIDRGMEAFF.

CDR3 sequence reads: CASSTRGGAEQPQHF. CDR3 nucleotide sequence: TGTGCCAGCAGTACTAGGGGGGGGGCCGAGCAGCCCCAGCATTTT. The chain links TRBV12-3 or TRBV12-4 to TRBJ1-5, with D maybe TRBD1 (6 bases). CDR3 length: 15 residues. V lost 5 bases and J 7 bases, leaving 18 bases between the germline ends.

This chain links TRBV12-3 or TRBV12-4 with TRBJ2-3, with 8 bases identical to TRBD2. The CDR3 is made up of 14 amino acids. V gave up 5 bases and J gave up 5 bases; unmatched junction bases: 6. CDR3 nucleotide sequence: TGTGCCAGCAGTCCCGGACTAGCTAGAGATACGCAGTATTTT. Its translation is CASSPGLARDTQYF.

The CDR3 reads CASSPRAEGYEQYF. The CDR3 DNA follows: TGTGCCAGCAGCCCACGGGCCGAGGGCTACGAGCAGTACTTC. V is TRBV7-2 and J is TRBJ2-7, with a tentative D call TRBD2 (5 bases). Germline CDR1 is SGHTA and CDR2 is FQGNSA. The CDR3 has 14 amino acids. V lost 5 bases, J lost 3 bases, and 14 bases lay in between.

The J gene is TRBJ2-7, the V gene TRBV28; 9 bases align to TRBD2. CDR1 MDHEN and CDR2 SYDVKM come from the germline V gene. V dropped 3 bases and J dropped 3; count of bases not matched to a gene: 12. The CDR3 extends over 17 amino acids. In nucleotides, the CDR3 is TGTGCCAGCAGTTTTACCACTTTAGCGGGAGAAAGCTACGAGCAGTACTTC. Translated: CASSFTTLAGESYEQYF.